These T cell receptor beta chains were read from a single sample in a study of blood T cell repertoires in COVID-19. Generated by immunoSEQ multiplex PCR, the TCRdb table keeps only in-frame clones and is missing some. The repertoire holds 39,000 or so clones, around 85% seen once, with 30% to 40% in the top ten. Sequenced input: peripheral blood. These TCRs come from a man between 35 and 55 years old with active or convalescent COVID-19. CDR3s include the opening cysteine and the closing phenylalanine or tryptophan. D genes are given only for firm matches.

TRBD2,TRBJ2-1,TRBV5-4,TGTGCCAGCAGACGCGGGGGTTCCTACAATGAGCAGTTCTTC,CASRRGGSYNEQFF
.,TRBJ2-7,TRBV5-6,TGTGCCAGCAGCTTGGCTGGCAAGCGGGCCTACGAGCAGTACTTC,CASSLAGKRAYEQYF
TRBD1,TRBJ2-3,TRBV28,TGTGCCAGCAGACTCCGGGACAGTACCACAGATACGCAGTATTTT,CASRLRDSTTDTQYF
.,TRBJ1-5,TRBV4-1,TGCGCCAGCAGCCAAGGAGCAGGGGATCAGCCCCAGCATTTT,CASSQGAGDQPQHF
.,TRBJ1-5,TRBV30,TGTGCCTGGAGCGAAGACGGGAATCAGCCCCAGCATTTT,CAWSEDGNQPQHF
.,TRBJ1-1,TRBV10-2,TGCGCCAGCAAGGTCGGGGGGCTATGGATGAACACTGAAGCTTTCTTT,CASKVGGLWMNTEAFF
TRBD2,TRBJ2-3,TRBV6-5,TGTGCCAGCAGAGGCGGGGGGGCTGGGGATACGCAGTATTTT,CASRGGGAGDTQYF
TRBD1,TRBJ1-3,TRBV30,TGTGCCTGGGCAGGGGGTCTCGGAAACACCATATATTTT,CAWAGGLGNTIYF
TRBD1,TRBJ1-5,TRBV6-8,TGTGCCAGCAGACCCCCGTCCAGGGGGCGACCGCCAACTAACTATCAGCCCCAGCATTTT,CASRPPSRGRPPTNYQPQHF
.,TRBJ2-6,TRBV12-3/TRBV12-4,TGTGCCAGCAATAATGCGCCCGGGTTAGTCCTGACTTTC,CASNNAPGLVLTF
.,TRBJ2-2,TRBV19,TGTGCCAGTATTCAACGTGGGCGGGGAGGGGGAGCCGGGGAGCTGTTTTTT,CASIQRGRGGGAGELFF
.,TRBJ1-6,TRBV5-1,TGCGCCAGCAGCTCGGCAGCCAGGGATTCACCCCTCCACTTT,CASSSAARDSPLHF
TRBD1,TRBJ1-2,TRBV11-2,TGTGCCAGCAGCCAGGACAGGTTGGGCGGGGGCTACACCTTC,CASSQDRLGGGYTF
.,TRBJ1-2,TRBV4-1,TGCGCCAGCAGCCAGGACAGTTTCTATGGCTACACCTTC,CASSQDSFYGYTF
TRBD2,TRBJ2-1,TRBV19,TGTGCCAGTAGAGAGGGCCGACTAGCGGGCTTCAATGAGCAGTTCTTC,CASREGRLAGFNEQFF
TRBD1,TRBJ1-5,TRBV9,TGTGCCAGCAGCGTAGATGCAGGGGGAAGCAATCAGCCCCAGCATTTT,CASSVDAGGSNQPQHF
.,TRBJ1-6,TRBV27,TGTGCCAGCACGCCTAGTGATTCCTATAATTCACCCCTCCACTTT,CASTPSDSYNSPLHF